This TCR beta chain was identified during a study of cytomegalovirus exposure and HLA in healthy donors. Per germline, CDR1 PRHDT and CDR2 FYEKMQ (reference sequence). The CDR3 runs to 14 residues. Trimming took 5 bases from V and 10 from J; bases not matched to a gene: 6. The primer mix had 60 Vbeta and 13 Jbeta primers. TCRdb keeps only in-frame clones here, not all; method: immunoSEQ multiplex PCR. This sample has 60,000 to 65,000 clones, with about 75% found just once. This TCR came from a woman between 35 and 50 years old in good health and CMV-seropositive. This chain joins TRBV13 and TRBJ2-1; 12 bases are shared with TRBD2. Sample: PBMCs. The CDR3 reads CASSPLTSGGEQFF. CDR3 coding DNA: TGTGCCAGCAGCCCCCTGACTAGCGGGGGAGAGCAGTTCTTC.